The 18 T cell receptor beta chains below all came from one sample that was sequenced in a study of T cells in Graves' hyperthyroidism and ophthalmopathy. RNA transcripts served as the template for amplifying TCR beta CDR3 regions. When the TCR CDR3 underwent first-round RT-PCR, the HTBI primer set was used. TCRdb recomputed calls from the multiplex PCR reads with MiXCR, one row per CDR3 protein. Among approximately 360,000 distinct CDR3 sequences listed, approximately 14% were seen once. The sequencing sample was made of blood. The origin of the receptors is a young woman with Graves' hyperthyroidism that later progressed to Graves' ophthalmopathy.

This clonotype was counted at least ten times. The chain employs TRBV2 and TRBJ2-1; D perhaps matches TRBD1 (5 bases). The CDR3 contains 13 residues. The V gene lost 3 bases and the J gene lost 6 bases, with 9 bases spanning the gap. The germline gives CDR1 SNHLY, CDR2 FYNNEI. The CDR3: CASSEAGLNEQFF. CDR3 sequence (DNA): TGTGCCAGCAGTGAGGCAGGGCTCAATGAGCAGTTCTTC.

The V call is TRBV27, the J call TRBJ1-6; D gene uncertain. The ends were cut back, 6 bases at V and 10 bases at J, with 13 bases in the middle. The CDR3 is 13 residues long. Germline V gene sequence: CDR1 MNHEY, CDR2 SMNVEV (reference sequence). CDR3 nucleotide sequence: TGTGCCAGCAGCCTCTCCCCGAGGTCACCCCTCCACTTT. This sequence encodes CASSLSPRSPLHF.

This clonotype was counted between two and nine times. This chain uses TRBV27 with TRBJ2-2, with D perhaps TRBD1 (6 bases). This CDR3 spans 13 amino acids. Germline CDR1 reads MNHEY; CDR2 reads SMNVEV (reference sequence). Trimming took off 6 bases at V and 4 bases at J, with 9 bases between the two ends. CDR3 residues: CASSTGSTGELFF. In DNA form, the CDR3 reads TGTGCCAGCAGCACAGGGTCCACCGGGGAGCTGTTTTTT.

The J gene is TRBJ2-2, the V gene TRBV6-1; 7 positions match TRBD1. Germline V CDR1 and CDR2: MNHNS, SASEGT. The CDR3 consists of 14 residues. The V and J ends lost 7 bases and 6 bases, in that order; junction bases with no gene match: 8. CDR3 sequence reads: CASTDRVESGELFF. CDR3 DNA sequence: TGTGCCAGCACCGACAGGGTGGAGTCCGGGGAGCTGTTTTTT.

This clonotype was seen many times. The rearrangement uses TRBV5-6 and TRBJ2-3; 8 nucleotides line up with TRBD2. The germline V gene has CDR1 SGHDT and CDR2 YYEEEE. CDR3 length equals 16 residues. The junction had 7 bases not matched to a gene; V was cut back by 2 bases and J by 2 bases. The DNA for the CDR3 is TGTGCCAGCAGCTTCGGAAAGCGGGGGACCACAGATACGCAGTATTTT. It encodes CASSFGKRGTTDTQYF. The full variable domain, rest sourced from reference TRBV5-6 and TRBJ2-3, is DAGVTQSPTHLIKTRGQQVTLRCSPKSGHDTVSWYQQALGQGPQFIFQYYEEEERQRGNFPDRFSGHQFPNYSSELNVNALLLGDSALYLCASSFGKRGTTDTQYFGPGTRLTVL.

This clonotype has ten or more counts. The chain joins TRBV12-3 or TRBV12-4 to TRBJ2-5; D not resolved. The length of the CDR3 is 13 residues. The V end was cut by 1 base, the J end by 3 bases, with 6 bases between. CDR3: CASSLGQEETQYF. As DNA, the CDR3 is TGTGCCAGCAGTTTAGGGCAGGAAGAGACCCAGTACTTC.

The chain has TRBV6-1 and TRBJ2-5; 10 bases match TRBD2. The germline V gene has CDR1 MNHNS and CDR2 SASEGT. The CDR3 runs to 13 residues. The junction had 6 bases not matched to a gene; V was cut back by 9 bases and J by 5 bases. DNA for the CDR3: TGTGCCAGTGGACTAGCGGACAGGGAGACCCAGTACTTC. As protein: CASGLADRETQYF.

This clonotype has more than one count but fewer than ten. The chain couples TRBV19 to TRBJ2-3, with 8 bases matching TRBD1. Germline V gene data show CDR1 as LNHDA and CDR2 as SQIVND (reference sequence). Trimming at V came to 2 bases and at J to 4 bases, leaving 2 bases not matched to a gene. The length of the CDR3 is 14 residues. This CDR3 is CASSIRGQADTQYF. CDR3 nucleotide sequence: TGTGCCAGTAGTATAAGGGGACAGGCAGATACGCAGTATTTT.

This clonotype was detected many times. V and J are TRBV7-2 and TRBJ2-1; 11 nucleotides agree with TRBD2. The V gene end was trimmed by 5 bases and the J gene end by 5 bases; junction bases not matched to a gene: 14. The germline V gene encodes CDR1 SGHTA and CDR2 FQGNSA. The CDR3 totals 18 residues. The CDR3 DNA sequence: TGTGCCAGCAGCGACGGACTAGCGGGCCCCGTTAGTCACAATGAGCAGTTCTTC. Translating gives CASSDGLAGPVSHNEQFF.

As DNA, the CDR3 is TGCGCCAGCAGCGGGGGGACGGCAGGAACTAATGAGCAGTTCTTC. Its protein is CASSGGTAGTNEQFF. The rearrangement joins TRBV5-1 to TRBJ2-1; D perhaps matches TRBD2 (6 bases). In germline, CDR1 is SGHRS, CDR2 YFSETQ. The CDR3 runs 15 residues. V was pared by 4 bases and J by 7 bases, with 18 bases between.

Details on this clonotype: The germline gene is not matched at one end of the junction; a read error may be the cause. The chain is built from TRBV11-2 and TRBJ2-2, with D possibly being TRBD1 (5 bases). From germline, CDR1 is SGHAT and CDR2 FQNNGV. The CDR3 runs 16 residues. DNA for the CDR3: TGCGCCAGCAGCCCTGGCAGCCGCACAGGACCCGGGGAGCTGTTTTTT. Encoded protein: CASSPGSRTGPGELFF. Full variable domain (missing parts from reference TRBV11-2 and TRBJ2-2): EAGVAQSPRYKIIEKRQSVAFWCNPISGHATLYWYQQILGQGPKLLIQFQNNGVVDDSQLPKDRFSAERLKGVDSTLKIQPAKLEDSAVYLCASSPGSRTGPGELFFGEGSRLTVL.

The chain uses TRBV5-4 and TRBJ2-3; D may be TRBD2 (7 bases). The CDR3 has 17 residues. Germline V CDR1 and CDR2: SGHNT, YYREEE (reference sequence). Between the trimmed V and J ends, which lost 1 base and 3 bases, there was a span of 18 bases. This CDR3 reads CASSLRTAGMGTDTQYF. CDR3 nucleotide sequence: TGTGCCAGCAGCTTGAGGACAGCGGGAATGGGGACAGATACGCAGTATTTT.

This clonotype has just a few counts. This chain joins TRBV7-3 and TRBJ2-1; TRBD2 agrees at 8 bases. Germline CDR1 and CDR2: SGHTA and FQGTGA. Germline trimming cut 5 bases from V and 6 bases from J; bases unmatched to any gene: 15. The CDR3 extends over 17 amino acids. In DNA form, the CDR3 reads TGTGCCAGCAGCCTAATACGGGGACTAGGGGCTGTCAATGAGCAGTTCTTC. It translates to CASSLIRGLGAVNEQFF.

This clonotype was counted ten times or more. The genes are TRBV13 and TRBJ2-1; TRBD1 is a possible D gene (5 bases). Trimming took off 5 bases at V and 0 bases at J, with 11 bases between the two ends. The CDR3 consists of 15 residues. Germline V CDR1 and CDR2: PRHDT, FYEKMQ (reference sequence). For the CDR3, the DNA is TGTGCCAGCAGCCCCAGGGCTAGCTCCTACAATGAGCAGTTCTTC. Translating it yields CASSPRASSYNEQFF.

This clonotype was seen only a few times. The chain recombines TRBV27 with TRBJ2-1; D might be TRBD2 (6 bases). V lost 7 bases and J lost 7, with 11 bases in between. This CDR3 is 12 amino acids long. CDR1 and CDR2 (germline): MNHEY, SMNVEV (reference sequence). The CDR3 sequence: CASKGLLNEQFF. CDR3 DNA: TGTGCCAGCAAGGGACTTTTGAATGAGCAGTTCTTC.

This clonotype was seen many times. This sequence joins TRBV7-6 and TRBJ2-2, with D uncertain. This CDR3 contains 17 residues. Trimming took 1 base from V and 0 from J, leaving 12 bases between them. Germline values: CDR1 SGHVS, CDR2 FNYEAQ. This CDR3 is CASSLEAGTANTGELFF. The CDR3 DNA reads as TGTGCCAGCAGCTTAGAGGCAGGAACAGCGAACACCGGGGAGCTGTTTTTT.

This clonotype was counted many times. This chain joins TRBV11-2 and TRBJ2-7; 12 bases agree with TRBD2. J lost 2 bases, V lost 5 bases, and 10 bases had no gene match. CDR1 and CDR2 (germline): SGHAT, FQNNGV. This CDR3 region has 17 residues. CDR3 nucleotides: TGTGCCAGCAGCACCCACCGACTAGCGGGAGTTCCCTACGAGCAGTACTTC. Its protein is CASSTHRLAGVPYEQYF. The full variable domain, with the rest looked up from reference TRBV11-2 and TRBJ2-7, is EAGVAQSPRYKIIEKRQSVAFWCNPISGHATLYWYQQILGQGPKLLIQFQNNGVVDDSQLPKDRFSAERLKGVDSTLKIQPAKLEDSAVYLCASSTHRLAGVPYEQYFGPGTRLTVT.

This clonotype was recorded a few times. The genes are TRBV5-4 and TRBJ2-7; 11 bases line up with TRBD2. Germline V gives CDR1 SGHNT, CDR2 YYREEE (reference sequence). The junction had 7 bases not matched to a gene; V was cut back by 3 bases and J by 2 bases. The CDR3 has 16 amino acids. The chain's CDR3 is CASSSGTSGRTYEQYF. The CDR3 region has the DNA TGTGCCAGCAGCTCCGGGACTAGCGGTAGAACCTACGAGCAGTACTTC. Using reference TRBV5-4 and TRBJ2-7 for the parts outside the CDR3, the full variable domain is ETGVTQSPTHLIKTRGQQVTLRCSSQSGHNTVSWYQQALGQGPQFIFQYYREEENGRGNFPPRFSGLQFPNYSSELNVNALELDDSALYLCASSSGTSGRTYEQYFGPGTRLTVT.